Listed below are T cell receptor beta chains from one sample, sequenced in a study of OX40 agonist ivuxolimab in advanced cancers. Repertoires were generated with immunoSEQ multiplex PCR, while TCRdb's copy carries only in-frame clones and drops some. Of tens of thousands of clones listed, around four fifths are singletons. Source: CD4+ or CD8+ T cells sorted from blood, taken in a trial of the OX40 agonist ivuxolimab. Receptors were obtained from an adult with an advanced solid tumor such as melanoma, head and neck, liver or kidney cancer. Each CDR3 is given with its conserved first and last residue. The order of the fields is CDR3 length, D gene, V gene, CDR3 protein. D genes are given only for firm matches.

14 - TRBV2 CASTQDSYNSPLHF
16 - TRBV7-2 CASSLALGLAQETQYF
16 - TRBV5-1 CASSLAGWGNTDTQYF
15 - TRBV18 CASSPTRYPGAEAFF
13 - TRBV6-6 CASTHGQIYGYTF
17 TRBD2 TRBV6-4 CASSEWTSGGVSGTQYF
14 - TRBV6-1 CASSAGLPNSPLHF
18 TRBD2 TRBV7-9 CASSPPPRLAGGAYEQYF
12 - TRBV21-1 CASSNQGRPQHF
14 - TRBV27 CASSFRMGGSPLHF
12 - TRBV6-5 CASSPYYQPQHF
14 - TRBV6-1 CASSQDRWGETQYF
14 - TRBV30 CAADQSPGNSPLHF
14 TRBD1 TRBV11-2 CASSPRTGVETQYF
12 - TRBV6-5 CASKGSYNEQFF
16 - TRBV5-6 CASSLGRGTMNTEAFF
16 TRBD1 TRBV4-1 CASSPDGQGPYNEQFF
11 - TRBV29-1 CSVRDEGGYTF
14 - TRBV7-2 CASSPSVTAVGYTF
14 - TRBV10-2 CASRDSLNNSPLHF
15 - TRBV30 CAWSVRGGNTGELFF
15 TRBD1 TRBV4-3 CASSQGTGNGNTIYF
13 - TRBV6-4 CASSGRPTDTQYF
15 TRBD2 TRBV9 CASSVLAGLYNEQFF
16 - TRBV7-3 CASSLGGQARTDTQYF
16 TRBD1 TRBV4-1 CASSQSPGQGSYEQYF
14 - TRBV29-1 CSVVSGGSTDTQYF
15 TRBD1 TRBV6-1 CASSPTRQGRSPLHF
14 - TRBV28 CATLPDTGGNTIYF
14 - TRBV6-1 CASRRSQGNEKLFF
15 TRBD1 TRBV11-3 CASSFGTGGIGTQYF